The 4 T cell receptor beta chains below all came from one sample that was sequenced in a study of T cells in Graves' hyperthyroidism and ophthalmopathy. TCR beta CDR3 region amplification was performed from RNA transcripts. HTBI primers were employed in a first-round RT-PCR of the TCR CDR3. Via MiXCR, TCRdb re-called the multiplex PCR reads, giving one row per CDR3 protein. The table includes about 300,000 distinct CDR3 sequences, around a fifth detected once. The sequencing input was blood. Receptors were obtained from a man aged 45 to 65 with Graves' ophthalmopathy.

This clonotype was counted between two and nine times. This CDR3 is CASSSFGTSVLVYEQFF. CDR3 sequence (DNA): TGTGCCAGCAGTTCGTTCGGGACTAGCGTTCTAGTCTATGAGCAGTTCTTC. The chain couples TRBV6-1 to TRBJ2-1; 10 nucleotides match TRBD2. Germline V gene sequence: CDR1 MNHNS, CDR2 SASEGT. V shed 5 bases, J shed 8 bases, and the junction held 15 bases outside the gene matches. The CDR3 sequence is 17 residues long.

This clonotype was seen at least ten times. V usage is TRBV15 and J usage is TRBJ2-1; D may match TRBD1 or TRBD2 (5 bases each). CDR3 length: 14 amino acids. Trimming cost V 0 bases and J 10 bases, with 13 bases left between them. Germline V CDR1 and CDR2: LNHNV, YYDKDF (reference sequence). In DNA form, the CDR3 reads TGTGCCACCAGCAGAGATATGAGGGGATACGAGCAGTTCTTC. Amino acids: CATSRDMRGYEQFF.

This clonotype was seen only a few times. The rearrangement joins TRBV27 to TRBJ2-1; the D call may be TRBD1 or TRBD2 (5 bases each). V was cut by 3 bases and J by 2 bases, with 11 bases left in between. From germline, CDR1 is MNHEY and CDR2 SMNVEV (reference sequence). The CDR3 runs 15 residues. The CDR3 DNA follows: TGTGCCAGCAGTTTCGAGGGGAAAGCCTACAATGAGCAGTTCTTC. Amino acid sequence: CASSFEGKAYNEQFF.

This chain's CDR3 is CSARSVQGLADNEQFF. The DNA for the CDR3 is TGCAGTGCTAGATCGGTCCAAGGACTAGCTGACAATGAGCAGTTCTTC. This chain links TRBV20-1 with TRBJ2-1, with TRBD2 matching over 8 bases. The CDR3 loop spans 16 amino acids. Trimming removed 2 bases from V and 5 bases from J; junction bases left unmatched: 11. Germline V gene lookup returns CDR1 DFQATT and CDR2 SNEGSKA (reference sequence).